This note documents a single T cell receptor beta chain sequence. Its target is unknown. CDR1 is SNHLY, CDR2 FYNNEI, per germline. There are 17 residues in the CDR3. V trimming: 10 bases; J trimming: 0 bases; junction bases outside the gene matches: 11. These data originate in a study of graft-versus-host responses after intestinal transplantation. About the study: Multivisceral, liver-intestinal, or isolated intestinal transplants were received by the recipients. Among the recipients, all got anti-thymocyte globulin induction and then tacrolimus and steroids for roughly three years.

The data were produced by immunoSEQ multiplex PCR, yet TCRdb's version contains in-frame clones alone and is incomplete. The table lists approximately 90,000 clones, approximately 90% of them singletons. Study findings and constraints: Among circulating GvH clones, peak levels were associated with early post-transplant declines in HvG clones. The recipient marrow held GvH clones, and some of them showed up first in ileum or blood.

Sequenced material: unstimulated CD4+ T cells sorted from spleen or lymph node cells, taken before transplant. The receptor was derived from a human donor who was the organ donor for an intestinal transplant. The chain recombines TRBV2 with TRBJ2-2; TRBD2 matches 10 bases. The CDR3 region is CATVSVAGGPNTGELFF. In nucleotides, the CDR3 is TGTGCCACGGTCTCGGTAGCGGGGGGACCGAACACCGGGGAGCTGTTTTTT.